The clone carrying this T cell receptor (beta chain) has a handful of counts. The sample originates from a study of cytomegalovirus exposure and HLA in healthy donors. PCR employed 60 Vbeta and 13 Jbeta primers. Using immunoSEQ multiplex PCR, the repertoire was profiled, and TCRdb retains in-frame clones only, with some absent. In the table there are more than 150,000 clones, approximately 78% of which are singletons. Trimming took 6 bases from V and 9 from J; bases not matched to a gene: 10. Germline V CDR1 and CDR2: MNHEY, SVGAGI. CDR3 length equals 15 residues. Source material: PBMCs. The source of this sequence is a woman younger than 35 in good health and CMV-seronegative. This sequence joins TRBV6-5 and TRBJ1-6, with 8 bases matching TRBD1. The CDR3 DNA reads as TGTGCCAGCAGCTACCGACAGGGGCGCAGTTCACCCCTCCACTTT. It encodes CASSYRQGRSSPLHF.